This TCR beta chain comes out of a study of vaccination effects on CD4 cells after COVID-19. The overall study: Post-vaccine sampling occurred a median 72 days after the second dose. Findings and limits, study-wide: The study dataset contains few convalescent patients and includes no early post-infection timepoints. After vaccination, at late timepoints, clones induced by infection and by vaccine contracted markedly.

Ahead of sequencing, the ViraFEST assay grew antigen-specific CD4+ T cells using viral peptide pools. Investigators separated out CD4+ T cells once about eleven days of culture had passed. The cohort was immunized with two doses of either the BNT162b2 or mRNA-1273 vaccine. Nucleocapsid antibody tests were negative, and the vaccine recipients had no prior SARS-CoV-2 infection. The V and J ends lost 4 bases and 5 bases, in that order; junction bases with no gene match: 4. Per the germline V gene, CDR1 is LGHDT and CDR2 is YNNKEL (reference sequence). This CDR3 has 14 residues. As concerns this clone: No antigen is known for it.

Repertoires were generated with immunoSEQ multiplex PCR, while TCRdb's copy carries only in-frame clones and drops some. Among 26,000 or so clones listed, 83% were seen once. Sequences were derived from CD4+ T cells from PBMCs cultured with HCoV-NL63 spike peptides, sampled after COVID-19 vaccination. The clonotype comes from a human donor who received a COVID-19 vaccine. Some clones in this sample may be carry-over from other donors' samples. The V gene is TRBV3-1 (or the pseudogene TRBV3-2), the J gene TRBJ1-4; TRBD1 agrees at 7 bases. The CDR3 loop is CASSRQGRNEKLFF. The CDR3 DNA reads TGTGCCAGCAGCCGACAGGGCCGGAATGAAAAACTGTTTTTT.